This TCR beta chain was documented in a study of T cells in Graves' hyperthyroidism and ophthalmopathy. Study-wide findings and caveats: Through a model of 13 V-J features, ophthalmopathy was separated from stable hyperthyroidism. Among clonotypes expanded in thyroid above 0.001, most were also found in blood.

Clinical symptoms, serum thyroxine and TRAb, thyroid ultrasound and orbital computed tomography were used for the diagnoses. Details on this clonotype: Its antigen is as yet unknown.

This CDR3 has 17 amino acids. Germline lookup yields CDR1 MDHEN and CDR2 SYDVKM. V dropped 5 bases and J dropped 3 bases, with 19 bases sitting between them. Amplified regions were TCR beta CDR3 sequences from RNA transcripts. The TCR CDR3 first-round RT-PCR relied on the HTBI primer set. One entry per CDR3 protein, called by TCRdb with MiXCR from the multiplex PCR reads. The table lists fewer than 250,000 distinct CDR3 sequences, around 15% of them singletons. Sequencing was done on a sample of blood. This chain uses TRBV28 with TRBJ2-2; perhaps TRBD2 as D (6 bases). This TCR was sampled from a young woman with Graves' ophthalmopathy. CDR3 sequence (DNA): TGTGCCAGCAGTGGGACTTCCTCCCCCGGGGACACCGGGGAGCTGTTTTTT. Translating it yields CASSGTSSPGDTGELFF.